This T cell receptor (beta chain) derives from a study of CD8 T cells in ankylosing spondylitis. Notes on the study in general: As for the disease-linked clones, they showed a CD8+ phenotype and occurred at relatively low frequencies in peripheral blood. Significantly higher representation of disease-linked clones was reported for matched ankylosing spondylitis synovial fluid.

TCRdb re-analysed the 5' RACE reads in MiXCR, keeping a single row per CDR3 protein. The data contain 200,000 to 250,000 distinct CDR3 sequences, roughly a tenth of them singletons. The CDR3 loop spans 14 amino acids. V was cut by 5 bases and J by 2 bases, with 15 bases left in between. Germline V gene lookup returns CDR1 DFQATT and CDR2 SNEGSKA (reference sequence). This clonotype has ten or more counts. Its antigen remains unidentified. This receptor was taken from a male donor with ankylosing spondylitis or in good health (not recorded which). This rearrangement joins TRBV20-1 to TRBJ2-5; D may be TRBD1 (5 bases). The source material was blood, either unsorted or a sorted T cell fraction (not recorded which). The chain's CDR3 is CSALINDRQETQYF. The CDR3 bases are TGCAGTGCTCTTATCAACGACAGACAAGAGACCCAGTACTTC.